The T cell receptor (beta chain) described here comes from a study of Graves' ophthalmopathy and Graves' hyperthyroidism. With respect to this clonotype: The junction departs from the called germline gene at one end, perhaps through a read error.

Moderate-to-severe activity, CAS ≥3, NOSPECS ≥4 and duration under 3 months were recorded for donors with ophthalmopathy. Other autoimmune diseases, uncontrolled infections, pregnancy or lactation led to the exclusion of patients. Orbital computed tomography, thyroid ultrasound, TRAb, serum thyroxine and clinical symptoms formed the basis of diagnosis. This CDR3 is built from 14 residues. Per germline, CDR1 SNHLY and CDR2 FYNNEI. RNA transcripts were the source from which TCR beta CDR3 regions were amplified. HTBI primers primed a first-round RT-PCR, and a second-round multiplex PCR followed. TCRdb re-analysed the multiplex PCR reads in MiXCR, keeping a single row per CDR3 protein. There are 200,000 to 250,000 distinct CDR3 sequences in the sample; around 50% occur only once, and about half lies in the top ten.

The sequence came from an adult man with Graves' ophthalmopathy. The chain couples TRBV2 to TRBJ2-2; D is uncertain. The material sequenced was peripheral blood. The CDR3 loop reads CTSRMTGPTGELFF. CDR3 nucleotide sequence: TGTACCAGCAGAATGACTGGACCGACCGGGGAGCTGTTTTTT.